A selection of T cell receptor beta chains follows, all from one sample in a study of blood T cell repertoires in COVID-19. Some clones are missing from TCRdb's copy, which holds only in-frame ones; the method was immunoSEQ multiplex PCR. There are 220,000 or so clones in the sample; 85% to 90% occur only once, and 14% to 15% lies in the top ten. Sequencing input: PBMCs or T cells enriched from blood (not recorded which). These receptors all come from a woman in her fifties or sixties with acute COVID-19. The CDR3 runs from the conserved cysteine through the conserved F or W. The order of the fields is CDR3 DNA, CDR3 protein, D gene, V gene, J gene, clone size. D genes are given only for firm matches. Not every row has a clone size; where given, it reads once, few, many or a size class.

CDR3 DNA: TGTGCCAGCAGCCCCAATGGGGCAAACACCGGGGAGCTGTTTTTT
CDR3 protein: CASSPNGANTGELFF
D gene: NA
V gene: TRBV3-1/TRBV3-2
J gene: TRBJ2-2
clone size: NA

CDR3 DNA: TGCGCCAGCAGCTCCGCCGGGACACCGAGGGAGACCCAGTACTTC
CDR3 protein: CASSSAGTPRETQYF
D gene: NA
V gene: TRBV5-1
J gene: TRBJ2-5
clone size: NA

CDR3 DNA: TGTGCCAGCAGTCCGGACAGTTTTAGCAATCAGCCCCAGCATTTT
CDR3 protein: CASSPDSFSNQPQHF
D gene: NA
V gene: TRBV5-5
J gene: TRBJ1-5
clone size: NA

CDR3 DNA: TGTGCCAGCAGCCTTACGTTGGGGCTCGCTCAGCCCCAGCATTTT
CDR3 protein: CASSLTLGLAQPQHF
D gene: NA
V gene: TRBV28
J gene: TRBJ1-5
clone size: NA

CDR3 DNA: TGTGCCACCAGTGGCGGGAGTAGCGACGAGCAGTACTTC
CDR3 protein: CATSGGSSDEQYF
D gene: TRBD2
V gene: TRBV24-1
J gene: TRBJ2-7
clone size: NA

CDR3 DNA: TGTGCCAGTAGTCAGCCGCCGGGACACTCCGACCCGAGGGGCACTGAAGCTTTCTTT
CDR3 protein: CASSQPPGHSDPRGTEAFF
D gene: NA
V gene: TRBV19
J gene: TRBJ1-1
clone size: once

CDR3 DNA: TGTGCCACAGGACTAGCAAGCACAGATACGCAGTATTTT
CDR3 protein: CATGLASTDTQYF
D gene: TRBD2
V gene: TRBV24-1
J gene: TRBJ2-3
clone size: NA

CDR3 DNA: TGTGCCAGCAGCCCAGCCGGGACAGGATTCACCGGGGAGCTGTTTTTT
CDR3 protein: CASSPAGTGFTGELFF
D gene: TRBD1
V gene: TRBV3-1/TRBV3-2
J gene: TRBJ2-2
clone size: NA

CDR3 DNA: TGCGCCAGCAGTGGGACAGAGAATGAAAAACTGTTTTTT
CDR3 protein: CASSGTENEKLFF
D gene: TRBD1
V gene: TRBV5-1
J gene: TRBJ1-4
clone size: NA

CDR3 DNA: TGTGCCAGCAGCTTCCTCGCGGGTAGCACAGATACGCAGTATTTT
CDR3 protein: CASSFLAGSTDTQYF
D gene: NA
V gene: TRBV7-9
J gene: TRBJ2-3
clone size: NA

CDR3 DNA: TGTGCCAGCACCTCAGGAGGGGGGGCGGTCGGGGAGCTGTTTTTT
CDR3 protein: CASTSGGGAVGELFF
D gene: NA
V gene: TRBV2
J gene: TRBJ2-2
clone size: NA

CDR3 DNA: TGTGCCAGCAGCCCCCTGACAGGGGGCGAAACTGAAGCTTTCTTT
CDR3 protein: CASSPLTGGETEAFF
D gene: TRBD1
V gene: TRBV11-2
J gene: TRBJ1-1
clone size: NA

CDR3 DNA: TGTGCCAGCAGGACAGGGTCCGGGGAGCTGTTTTTT
CDR3 protein: CASRTGSGELFF
D gene: TRBD1
V gene: TRBV12-3/TRBV12-4
J gene: TRBJ2-2
clone size: NA